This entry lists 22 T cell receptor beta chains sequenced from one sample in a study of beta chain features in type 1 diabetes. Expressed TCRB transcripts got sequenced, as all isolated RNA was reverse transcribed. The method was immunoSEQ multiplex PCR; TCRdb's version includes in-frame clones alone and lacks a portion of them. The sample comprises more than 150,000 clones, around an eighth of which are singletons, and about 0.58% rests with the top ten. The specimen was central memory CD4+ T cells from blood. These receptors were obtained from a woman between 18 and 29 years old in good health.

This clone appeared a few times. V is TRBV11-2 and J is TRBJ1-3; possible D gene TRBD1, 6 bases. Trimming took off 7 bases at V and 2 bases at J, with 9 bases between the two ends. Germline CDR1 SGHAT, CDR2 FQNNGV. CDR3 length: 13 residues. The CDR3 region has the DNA TGTGCCAGCACCACAGGGCCTGGAAACACCATATATTTT. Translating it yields CASTTGPGNTIYF.

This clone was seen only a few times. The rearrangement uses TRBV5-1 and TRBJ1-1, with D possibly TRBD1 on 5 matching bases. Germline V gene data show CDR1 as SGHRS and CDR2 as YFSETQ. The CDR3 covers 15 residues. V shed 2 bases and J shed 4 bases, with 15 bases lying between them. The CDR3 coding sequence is TGCGCCAGCAGCTTTGGTACGGGGGAAGGCACTGAAGCTTTCTTT. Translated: CASSFGTGEGTEAFF. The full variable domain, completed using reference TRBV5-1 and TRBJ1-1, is KAGVTQTPRYLIKTRGQQVTLSCSPISGHRSVSWYQQTPGQGLQFLFEYFSETQRNKGNFPGRFSGRQFSNSRSEMNVSTLELGDSALYLCASSFGTGEGTEAFFGQGTRLTVV.

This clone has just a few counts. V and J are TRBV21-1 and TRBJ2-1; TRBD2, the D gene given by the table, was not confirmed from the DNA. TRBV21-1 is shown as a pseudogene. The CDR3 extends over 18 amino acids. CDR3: CASSKPEVRGSSYNEQFF. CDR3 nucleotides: TGTGCCAGCAGCAAACCGGAAGTCCGCGGGAGCTCCTACAATGAGCAGTTCTTC.

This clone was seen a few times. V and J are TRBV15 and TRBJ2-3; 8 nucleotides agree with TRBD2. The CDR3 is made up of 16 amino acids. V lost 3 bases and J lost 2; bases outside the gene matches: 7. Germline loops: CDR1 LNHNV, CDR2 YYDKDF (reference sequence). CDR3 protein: CATSRGTSGNTDTQYF. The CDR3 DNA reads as TGTGCCACCAGCAGGGGTACTAGCGGAAACACAGATACGCAGTATTTT.

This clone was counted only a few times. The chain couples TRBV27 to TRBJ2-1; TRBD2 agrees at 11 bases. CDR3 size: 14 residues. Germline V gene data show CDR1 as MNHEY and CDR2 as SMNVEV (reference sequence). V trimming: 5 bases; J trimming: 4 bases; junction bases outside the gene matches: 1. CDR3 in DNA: TGTGCCAGCAGTACTAGCGGGAGTTACAATGAGCAGTTCTTC. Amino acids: CASSTSGSYNEQFF.

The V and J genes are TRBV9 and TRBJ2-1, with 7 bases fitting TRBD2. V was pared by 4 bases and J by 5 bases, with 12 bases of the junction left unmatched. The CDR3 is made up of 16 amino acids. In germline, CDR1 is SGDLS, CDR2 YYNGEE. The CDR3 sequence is CASSPQQVAGNNEQFF. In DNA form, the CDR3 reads TGTGCCAGCAGCCCCCAGCAGGTAGCGGGTAACAATGAGCAGTTCTTC.

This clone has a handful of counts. CDR3 sequence: CASSLAGQGIDYTF. The CDR3 nucleotides are TGTGCCAGCAGCTTAGCGGGACAGGGCATCGACTACACCTTC. V gene TRBV7-9 combines with J gene TRBJ1-2; 9 bases map to TRBD1. Losses at the gene ends were 0 bases for V and 10 bases for J; bases not matched to a gene: 6. The CDR3 consists of 14 residues. CDR1 is SEHNR and CDR2 is FQNEAQ in the germline V gene (reference sequence).

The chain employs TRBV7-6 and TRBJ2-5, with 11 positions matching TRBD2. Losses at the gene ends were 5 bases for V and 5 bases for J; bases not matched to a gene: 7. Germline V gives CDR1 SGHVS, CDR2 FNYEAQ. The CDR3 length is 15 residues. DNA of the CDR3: TGTGCCAGCAGCCTGGTGACTAGCGGGGCTGAGACCCAGTACTTC. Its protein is CASSLVTSGAETQYF.

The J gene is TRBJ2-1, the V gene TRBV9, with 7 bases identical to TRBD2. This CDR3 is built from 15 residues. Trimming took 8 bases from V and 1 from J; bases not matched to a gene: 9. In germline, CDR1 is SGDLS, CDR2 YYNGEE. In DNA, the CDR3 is TGTGCCAGGCGACTCCCTAGCGGATCCTACAATGAGCAGTTCTTC. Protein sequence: CARRLPSGSYNEQFF.

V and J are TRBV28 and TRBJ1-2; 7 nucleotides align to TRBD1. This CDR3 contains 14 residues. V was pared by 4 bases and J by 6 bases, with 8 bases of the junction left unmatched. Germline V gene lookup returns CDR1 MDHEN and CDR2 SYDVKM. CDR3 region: CASSSSDRIHGYTF. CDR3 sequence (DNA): TGTGCCAGCAGTTCCTCGGACAGGATCCATGGCTACACCTTC.

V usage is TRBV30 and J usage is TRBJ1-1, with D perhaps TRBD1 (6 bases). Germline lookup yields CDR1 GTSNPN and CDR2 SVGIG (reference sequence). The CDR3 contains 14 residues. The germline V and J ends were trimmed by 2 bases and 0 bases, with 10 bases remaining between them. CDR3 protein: CAWSPGHLNTEAFF. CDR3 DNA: TGTGCCTGGAGTCCGGGACACTTGAACACTGAAGCTTTCTTT.

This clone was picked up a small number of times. The CDR3 nucleotides are TGTGCCAGCAGGTCCCGGGACAGGGGAGAGCAGTACTTC. The encoded protein is CASRSRDRGEQYF. The chain links TRBV25-1 to TRBJ2-7; 10 bases match TRBD1. This CDR3 contains 13 residues. The V segment lost 6 bases and the J segment 7 bases; nucleotides outside the gene matches: 6. Germline assignment: CDR1 MGHDK and CDR2 SYGVNS.

CDR3 bases: TGCGCCAGCAGGCCGGGCGGGAGCCCATACAATGAGCAGTTCTTC. The encoded protein is CASRPGGSPYNEQFF. The chain carries TRBV5-1 and TRBJ2-1; 7 positions agree with TRBD2. This CDR3 has 15 residues. Germline trimming cut 5 bases from V and 4 bases from J; bases unmatched to any gene: 9. Germline assignment: CDR1 SGHRS and CDR2 YFSETQ.

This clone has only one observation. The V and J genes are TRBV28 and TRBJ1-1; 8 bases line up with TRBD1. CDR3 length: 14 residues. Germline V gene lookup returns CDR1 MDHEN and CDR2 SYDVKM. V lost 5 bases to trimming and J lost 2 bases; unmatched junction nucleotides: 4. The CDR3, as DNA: TGTGCCAGCAGTACAGGGGGTGCAAACACTGAAGCTTTCTTT. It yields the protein CASSTGGANTEAFF.

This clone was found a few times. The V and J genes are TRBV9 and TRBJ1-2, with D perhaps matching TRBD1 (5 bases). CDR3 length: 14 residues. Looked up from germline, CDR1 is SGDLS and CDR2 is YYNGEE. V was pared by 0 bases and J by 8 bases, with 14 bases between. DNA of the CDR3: TGTGCCAGCAGCGTAGGTGCGGGGGGACGAGGCTACACCTTC. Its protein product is CASSVGAGGRGYTF.

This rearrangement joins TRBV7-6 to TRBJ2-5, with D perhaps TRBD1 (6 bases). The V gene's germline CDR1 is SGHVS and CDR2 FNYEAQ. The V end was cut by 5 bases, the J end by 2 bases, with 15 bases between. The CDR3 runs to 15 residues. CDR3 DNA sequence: TGTGCCAGCAGCCACGATGGGGGCTGGCAAGAGACCCAGTACTTC. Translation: CASSHDGGWQETQYF.

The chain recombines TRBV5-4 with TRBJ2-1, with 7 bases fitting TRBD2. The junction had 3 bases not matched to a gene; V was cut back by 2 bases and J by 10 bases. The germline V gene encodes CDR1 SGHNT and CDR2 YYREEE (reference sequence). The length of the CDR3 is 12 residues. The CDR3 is CASSLGLGEQFF. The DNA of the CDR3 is TGTGCCAGCAGCTTAGGACTAGGCGAGCAGTTCTTC.

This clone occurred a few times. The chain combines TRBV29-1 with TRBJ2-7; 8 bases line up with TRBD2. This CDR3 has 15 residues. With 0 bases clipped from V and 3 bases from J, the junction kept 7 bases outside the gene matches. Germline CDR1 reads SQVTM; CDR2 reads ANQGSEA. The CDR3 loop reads CSVEDPGGAGYEQYF. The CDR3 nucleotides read TGCAGCGTTGAAGACCCCGGGGGGGCGGGCTACGAGCAGTACTTC.

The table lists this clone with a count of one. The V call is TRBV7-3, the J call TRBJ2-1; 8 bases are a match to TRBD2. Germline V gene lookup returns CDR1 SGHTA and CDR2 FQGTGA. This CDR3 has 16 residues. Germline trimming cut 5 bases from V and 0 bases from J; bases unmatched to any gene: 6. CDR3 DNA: TGTGCCAGCAGCGCTAACCTAGCGGGCTCCTACAATGAGCAGTTCTTC. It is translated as CASSANLAGSYNEQFF.

The CDR3 nucleotides are TGTGCCAGCAGCCAACTAGCAAAATCGGAAGAGCAGTACTTC. It specifies CASSQLAKSEEQYF. The chain couples TRBV11-2 to TRBJ2-7; D perhaps matches TRBD2 (6 bases). The CDR3 has 14 residues. Between the trimmed V and J ends, which lost 5 bases and 7 bases, there was a span of 18 bases. Germline assignment: CDR1 SGHAT and CDR2 FQNNGV.

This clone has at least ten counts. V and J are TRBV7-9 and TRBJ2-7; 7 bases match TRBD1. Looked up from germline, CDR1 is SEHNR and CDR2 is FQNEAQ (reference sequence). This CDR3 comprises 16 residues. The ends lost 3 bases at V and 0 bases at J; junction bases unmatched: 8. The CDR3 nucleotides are TGTGCCAGCAGCTTGTACAGGGGCGCAACCTCCTACGAGCAGTACTTC. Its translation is CASSLYRGATSYEQYF.

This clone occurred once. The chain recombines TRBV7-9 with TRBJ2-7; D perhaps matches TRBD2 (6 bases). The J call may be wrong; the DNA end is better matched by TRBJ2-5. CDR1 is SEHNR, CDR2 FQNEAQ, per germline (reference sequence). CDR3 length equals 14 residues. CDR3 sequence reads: CASSLGLAWKTQYF. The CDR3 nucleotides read TGTGCCAGCAGCTTAGGTCTAGCGTGGAAGACCCAGTACTTC.